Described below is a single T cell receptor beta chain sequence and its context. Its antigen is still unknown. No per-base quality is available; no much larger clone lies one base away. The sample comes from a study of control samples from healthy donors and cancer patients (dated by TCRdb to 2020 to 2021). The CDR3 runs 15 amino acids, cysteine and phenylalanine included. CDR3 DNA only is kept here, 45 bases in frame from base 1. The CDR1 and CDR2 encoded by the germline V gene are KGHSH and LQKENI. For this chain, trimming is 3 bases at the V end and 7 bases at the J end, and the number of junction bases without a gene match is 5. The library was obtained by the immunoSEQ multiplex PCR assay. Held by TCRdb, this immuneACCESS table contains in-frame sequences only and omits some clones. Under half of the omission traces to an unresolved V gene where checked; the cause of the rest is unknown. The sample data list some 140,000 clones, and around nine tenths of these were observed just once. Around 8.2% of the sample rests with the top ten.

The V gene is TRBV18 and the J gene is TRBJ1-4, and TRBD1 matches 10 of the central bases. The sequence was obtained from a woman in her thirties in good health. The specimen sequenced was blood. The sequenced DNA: TGTGCCAGCTCACCCCGGGACAGGGGTGGTGAAAAACTGTTTTTT. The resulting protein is CASSPRDRGGEKLFF.